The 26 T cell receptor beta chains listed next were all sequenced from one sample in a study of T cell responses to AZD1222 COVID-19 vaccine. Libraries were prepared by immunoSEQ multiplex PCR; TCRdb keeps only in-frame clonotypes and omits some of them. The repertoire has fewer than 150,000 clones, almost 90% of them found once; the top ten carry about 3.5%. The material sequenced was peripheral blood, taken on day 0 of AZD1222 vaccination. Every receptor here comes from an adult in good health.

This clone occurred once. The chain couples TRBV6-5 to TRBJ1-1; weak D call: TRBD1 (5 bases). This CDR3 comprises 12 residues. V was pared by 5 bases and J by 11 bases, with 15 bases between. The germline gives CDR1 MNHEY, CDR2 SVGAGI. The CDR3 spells CASSTTGGGAFF. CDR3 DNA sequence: TGTGCCAGCAGTACAACCGGGGGTGGGGCTTTCTTT.

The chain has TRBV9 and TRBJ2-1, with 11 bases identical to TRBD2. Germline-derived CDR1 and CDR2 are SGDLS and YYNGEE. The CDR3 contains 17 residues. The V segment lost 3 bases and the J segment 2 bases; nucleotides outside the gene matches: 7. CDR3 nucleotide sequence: TGTGCCAGCAGCGGGCTTAGCGGGAGGGGGGCCTACAATGAGCAGTTCTTC. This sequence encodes CASSGLSGRGAYNEQFF.

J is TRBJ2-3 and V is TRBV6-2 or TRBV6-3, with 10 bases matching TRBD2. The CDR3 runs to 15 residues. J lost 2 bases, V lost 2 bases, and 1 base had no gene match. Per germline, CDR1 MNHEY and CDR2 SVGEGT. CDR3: CASSYLAGVTDTQYF. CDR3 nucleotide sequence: TGTGCCAGCAGTTACCTAGCGGGGGTCACAGATACGCAGTATTTT.

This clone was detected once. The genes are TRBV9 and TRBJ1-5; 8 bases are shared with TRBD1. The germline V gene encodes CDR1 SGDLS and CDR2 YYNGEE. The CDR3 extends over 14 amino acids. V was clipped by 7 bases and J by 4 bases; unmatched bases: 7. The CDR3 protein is CASGEQGENQPQHF. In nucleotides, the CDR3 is TGTGCCAGCGGCGAACAGGGGGAAAATCAGCCCCAGCATTTT.

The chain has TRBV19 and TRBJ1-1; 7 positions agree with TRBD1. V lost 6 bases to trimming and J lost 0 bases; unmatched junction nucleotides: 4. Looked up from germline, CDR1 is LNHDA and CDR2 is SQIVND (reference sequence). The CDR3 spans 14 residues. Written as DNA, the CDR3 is TGTGCCAGTAGCCGACAGGGCTTGAACACTGAAGCTTTCTTT. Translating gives CASSRQGLNTEAFF.

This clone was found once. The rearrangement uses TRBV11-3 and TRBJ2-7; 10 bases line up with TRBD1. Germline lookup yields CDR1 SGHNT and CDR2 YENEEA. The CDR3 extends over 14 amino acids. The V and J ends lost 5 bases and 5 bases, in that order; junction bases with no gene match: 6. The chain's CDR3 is CASSPGTGVHEQYF. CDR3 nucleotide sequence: TGTGCCAGCAGCCCCGGGACAGGGGTACACGAGCAGTACTTC.

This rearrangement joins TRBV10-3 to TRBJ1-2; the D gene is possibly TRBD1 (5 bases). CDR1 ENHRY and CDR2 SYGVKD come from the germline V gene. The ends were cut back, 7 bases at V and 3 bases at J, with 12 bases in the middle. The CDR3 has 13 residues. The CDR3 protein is CAITAGGDYGYTF. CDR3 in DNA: TGTGCCATCACCGCCGGGGGGGACTATGGCTACACCTTC.

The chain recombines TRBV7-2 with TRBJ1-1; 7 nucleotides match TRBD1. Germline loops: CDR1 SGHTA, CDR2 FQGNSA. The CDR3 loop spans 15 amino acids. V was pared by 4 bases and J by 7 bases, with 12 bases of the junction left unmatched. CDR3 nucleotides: TGTGCCAGCAGCTATCCATTACCGCAGGGGGATGAAGCTTTCTTT. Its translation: CASSYPLPQGDEAFF.

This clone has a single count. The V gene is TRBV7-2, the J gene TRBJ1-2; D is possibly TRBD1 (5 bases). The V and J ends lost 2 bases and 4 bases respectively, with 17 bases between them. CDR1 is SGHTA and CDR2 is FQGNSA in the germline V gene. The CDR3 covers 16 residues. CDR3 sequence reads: CASSLQEGVYSYGYTF. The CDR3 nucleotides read TGTGCCAGCAGCTTACAGGAAGGGGTCTACTCCTATGGCTACACCTTC.

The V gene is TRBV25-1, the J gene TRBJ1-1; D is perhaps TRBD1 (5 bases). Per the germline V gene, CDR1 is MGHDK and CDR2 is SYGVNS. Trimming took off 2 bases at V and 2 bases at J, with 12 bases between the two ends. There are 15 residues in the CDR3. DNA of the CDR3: TGTGCCAGCAGTGAAGCCGGGACGGCCAACACTGAAGCTTTCTTT. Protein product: CASSEAGTANTEAFF.

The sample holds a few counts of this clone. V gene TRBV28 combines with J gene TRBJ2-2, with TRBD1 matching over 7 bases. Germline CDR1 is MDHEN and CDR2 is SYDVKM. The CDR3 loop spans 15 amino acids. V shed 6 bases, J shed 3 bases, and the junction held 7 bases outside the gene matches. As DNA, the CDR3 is TGTGCCAGCAGCCCAGGGGGTCGGGACACCGGGGAGCTGTTTTTT. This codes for CASSPGGRDTGELFF.

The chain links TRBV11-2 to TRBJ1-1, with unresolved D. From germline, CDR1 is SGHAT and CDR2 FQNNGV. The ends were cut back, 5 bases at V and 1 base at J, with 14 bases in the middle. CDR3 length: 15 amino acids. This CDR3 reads CASSPAKDGNTEAFF. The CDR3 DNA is TGTGCCAGCAGCCCGGCTAAAGACGGGAACACTGAAGCTTTCTTT.

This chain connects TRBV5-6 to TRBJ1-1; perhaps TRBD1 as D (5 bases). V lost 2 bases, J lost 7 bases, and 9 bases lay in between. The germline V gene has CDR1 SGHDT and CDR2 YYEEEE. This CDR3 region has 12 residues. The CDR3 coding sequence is TGTGCCAGCAGCTTTAGGGGAAGTGAAGCTTTCTTT. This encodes CASSFRGSEAFF.

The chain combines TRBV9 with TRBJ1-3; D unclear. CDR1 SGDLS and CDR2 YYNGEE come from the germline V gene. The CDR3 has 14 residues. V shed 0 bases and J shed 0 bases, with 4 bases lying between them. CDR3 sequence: CASSVGFSGNTIYF. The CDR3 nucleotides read TGTGCCAGCAGCGTAGGATTCTCTGGAAACACCATATATTTT.

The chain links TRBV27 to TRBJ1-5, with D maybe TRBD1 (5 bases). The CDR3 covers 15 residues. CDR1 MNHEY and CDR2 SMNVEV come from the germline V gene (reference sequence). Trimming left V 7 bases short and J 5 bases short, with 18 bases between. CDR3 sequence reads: CASTLTAGWDQPQHF. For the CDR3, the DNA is TGTGCCAGCACCCTGACAGCGGGTTGGGATCAGCCCCAGCATTTT.

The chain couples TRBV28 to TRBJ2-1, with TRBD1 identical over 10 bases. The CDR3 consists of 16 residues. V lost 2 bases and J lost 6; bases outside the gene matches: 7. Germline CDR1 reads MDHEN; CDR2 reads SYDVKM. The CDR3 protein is CASSLVGQGTINEQFF. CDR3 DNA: TGTGCCAGCAGTTTAGTGGGACAGGGGACGATCAATGAGCAGTTCTTC.

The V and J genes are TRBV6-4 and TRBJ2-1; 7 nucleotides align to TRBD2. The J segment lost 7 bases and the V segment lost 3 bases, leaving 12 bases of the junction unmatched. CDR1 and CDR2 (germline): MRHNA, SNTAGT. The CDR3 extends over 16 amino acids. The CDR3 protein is CASSEAGAGVWNEQFF. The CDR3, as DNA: TGTGCCAGCAGTGAGGCTGGTGCGGGAGTCTGGAATGAGCAGTTCTTC.

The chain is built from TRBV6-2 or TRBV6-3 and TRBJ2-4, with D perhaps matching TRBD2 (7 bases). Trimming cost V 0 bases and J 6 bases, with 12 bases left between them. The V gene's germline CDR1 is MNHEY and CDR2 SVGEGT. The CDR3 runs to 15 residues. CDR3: CASSYSAGAVNIQYF. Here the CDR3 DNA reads TGTGCCAGCAGTTACTCGGCGGGGGCCGTAAACATTCAGTACTTC.

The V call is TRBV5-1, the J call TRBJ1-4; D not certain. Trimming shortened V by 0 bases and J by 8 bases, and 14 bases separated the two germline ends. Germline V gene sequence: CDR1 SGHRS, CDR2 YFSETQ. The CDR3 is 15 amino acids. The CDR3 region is CASSLAPVEVEKLFF. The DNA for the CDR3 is TGCGCCAGCAGCTTGGCGCCGGTCGAGGTGGAAAAACTGTTTTTT.

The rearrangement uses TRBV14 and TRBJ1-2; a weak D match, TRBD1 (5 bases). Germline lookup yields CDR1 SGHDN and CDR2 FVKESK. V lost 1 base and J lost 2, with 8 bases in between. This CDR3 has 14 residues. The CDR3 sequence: CASSQVDSNYGYTF. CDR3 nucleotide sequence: TGTGCCAGCAGCCAAGTAGACAGCAACTATGGCTACACCTTC.

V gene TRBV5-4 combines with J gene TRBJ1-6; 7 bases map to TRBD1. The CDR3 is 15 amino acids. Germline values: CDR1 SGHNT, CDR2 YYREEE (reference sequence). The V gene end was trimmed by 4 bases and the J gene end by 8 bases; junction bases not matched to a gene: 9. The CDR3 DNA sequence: TGTGCCAGCAGCCTGGACAGGATTAGAGATTCACCCCTCCACTTT. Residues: CASSLDRIRDSPLHF. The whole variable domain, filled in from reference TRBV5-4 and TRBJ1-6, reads ETGVTQSPTHLIKTRGQQVTLRCSSQSGHNTVSWYQQALGQGPQFIFQYYREEENGRGNFPPRFSGLQFPNYSSELNVNALELDDSALYLCASSLDRIRDSPLHFGNGTRLTVT.

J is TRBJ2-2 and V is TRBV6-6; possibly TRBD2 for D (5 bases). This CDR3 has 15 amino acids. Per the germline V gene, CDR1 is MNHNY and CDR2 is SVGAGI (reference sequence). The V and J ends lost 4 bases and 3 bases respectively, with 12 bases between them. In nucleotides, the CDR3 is TGTGCCAGCAGTTCTCACGGGGATGACACCGGGGAGCTGTTTTTT. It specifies CASSSHGDDTGELFF.

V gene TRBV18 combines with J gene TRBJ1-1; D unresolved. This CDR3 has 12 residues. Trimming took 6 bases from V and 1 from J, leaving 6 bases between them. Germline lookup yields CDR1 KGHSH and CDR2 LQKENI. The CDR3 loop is CASSPRNTEAFF. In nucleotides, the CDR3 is TGTGCCAGCTCCCCTCGGAACACTGAAGCTTTCTTT.

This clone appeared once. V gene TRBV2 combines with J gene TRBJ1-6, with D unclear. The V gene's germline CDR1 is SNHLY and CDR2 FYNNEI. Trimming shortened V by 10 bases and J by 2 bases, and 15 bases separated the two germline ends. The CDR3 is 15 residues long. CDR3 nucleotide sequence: TGTGCCACCCTAGCAGGAGCAACCTATAATTCACCCCTCCACTTT. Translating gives CATLAGATYNSPLHF.

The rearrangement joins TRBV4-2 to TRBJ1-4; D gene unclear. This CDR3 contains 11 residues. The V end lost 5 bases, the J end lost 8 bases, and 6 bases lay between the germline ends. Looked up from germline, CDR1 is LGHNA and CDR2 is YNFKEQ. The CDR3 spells CASSGIEKLFF. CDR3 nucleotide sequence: TGTGCCAGCAGCGGAATAGAAAAACTGTTTTTT.

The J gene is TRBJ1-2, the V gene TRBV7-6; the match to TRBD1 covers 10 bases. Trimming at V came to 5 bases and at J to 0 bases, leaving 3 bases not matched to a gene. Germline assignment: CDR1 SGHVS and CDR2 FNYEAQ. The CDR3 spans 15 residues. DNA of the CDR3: TGTGCCAGCAGCCCGGGACAGGGGCCTAACTATGGCTACACCTTC. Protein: CASSPGQGPNYGYTF.